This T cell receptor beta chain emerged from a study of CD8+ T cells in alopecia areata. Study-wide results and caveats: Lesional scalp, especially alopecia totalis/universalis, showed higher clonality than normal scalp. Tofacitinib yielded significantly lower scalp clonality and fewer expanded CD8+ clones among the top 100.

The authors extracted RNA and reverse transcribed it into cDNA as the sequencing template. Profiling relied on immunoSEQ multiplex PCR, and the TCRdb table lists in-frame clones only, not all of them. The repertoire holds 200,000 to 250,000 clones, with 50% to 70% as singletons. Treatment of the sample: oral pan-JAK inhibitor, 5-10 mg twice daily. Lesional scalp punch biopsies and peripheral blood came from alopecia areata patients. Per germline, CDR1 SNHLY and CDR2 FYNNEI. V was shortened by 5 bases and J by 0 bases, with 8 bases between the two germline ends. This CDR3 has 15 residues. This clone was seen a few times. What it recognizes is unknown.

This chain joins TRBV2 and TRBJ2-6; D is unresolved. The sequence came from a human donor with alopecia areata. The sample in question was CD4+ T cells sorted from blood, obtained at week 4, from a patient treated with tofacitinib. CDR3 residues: CASSMELSGANVLTF. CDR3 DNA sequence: TGTGCCAGCAGTATGGAGCTCTCTGGGGCCAACGTCCTGACTTTC.